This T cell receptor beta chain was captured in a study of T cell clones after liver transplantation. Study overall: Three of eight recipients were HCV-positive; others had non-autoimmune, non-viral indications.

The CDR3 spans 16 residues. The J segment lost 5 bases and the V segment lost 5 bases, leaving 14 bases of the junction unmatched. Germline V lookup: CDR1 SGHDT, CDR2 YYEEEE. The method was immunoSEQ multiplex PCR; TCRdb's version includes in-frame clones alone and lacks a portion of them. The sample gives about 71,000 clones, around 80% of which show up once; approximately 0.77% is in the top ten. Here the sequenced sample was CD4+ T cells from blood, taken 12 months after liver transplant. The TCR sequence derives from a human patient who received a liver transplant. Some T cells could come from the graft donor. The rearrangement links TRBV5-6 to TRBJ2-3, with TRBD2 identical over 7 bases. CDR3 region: CASSSRLARGQDTQYF. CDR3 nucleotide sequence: TGTGCCAGCAGTTCGCGACTAGCAAGGGGCCAAGATACGCAGTATTTT.